This record looks at one T cell receptor beta chain sequence and its context. Antigen specificity is unknown. These data come from a study of T cells after posttransplantation cyclophosphamide. Regarding the study as a whole: Skin or GI-infiltrating T cells shared few TRB sequences with blood. After PTCy, TRB diversity resembled that of CNI/methotrexate controls. Later blood repertoires were often dominated by clones from the donor CD8+ memory compartment.

The related graft donor's blood sample was taken on the day of bone marrow donation. Measured with immunoSEQ multiplex PCR; TCRdb has only the in-frame clones, and not every one. Here the sample spans some 54,000 clones, 94% being singletons. Source material: PBMCs. The sequence came from a woman aged 25 to 39 in good health and a related stem cell transplant donor.

CDR3 sequence: CASSELGQGMNTGELFF. The CDR3 DNA reads as TGTGCCAGCAGCGAACTGGGACAGGGGATGAACACCGGGGAGCTGTTTTTT. The chain uses TRBV6-1 and TRBJ2-2; TRBD1 agrees at 10 bases. With 6 bases clipped from V and 1 base from J, the junction kept 8 bases outside the gene matches. The germline CDR1 and CDR2 sequences are MNHNS and SASEGT. The CDR3 has 17 residues.